One sample yielded the 18 T cell receptor beta chains listed below, sequenced in a study of preoperative IRX-2 immunotherapy in early breast cancer (dated by TCRdb to the late 2010s). The library was built by means of the immunoSEQ multiplex PCR assay. The source is immuneACCESS, and TCRdb retained only in-frame sequences with V and J called. Part of the clones is not carried over; for the studies checked, unresolved V genes explain less than half of this, and the remainder is unexplained. A total of roughly 93,000 clones appear in this sample, roughly 88% of them only once. The top ten clonotypes cover around 2.1% of the sample. In light of the paper, this sample's treatment or condition label describes: preoperative locoregional IRX-2 cytokine immunotherapy. The sequences come from tumor tissue, collected after IRX-2 immunotherapy. The receptors shown here come from a human donor with breast cancer.

This rearrangement joins TRBV28 to TRBJ2-2; D gene unclear. Germline V gives CDR1 MDHEN, CDR2 SYDVKM. The CDR3 contains 14 residues. Trimming cost V 3 bases and J 1 base, with 6 bases left between them. The CDR3 bases are TGTGCCAGCAGTTTGGCGGTGAACACCGGGGAGCTGTTTTTT. Residues: CASSLAVNTGELFF. Filled out from reference TRBV28 and TRBJ2-2, the complete variable domain reads DVKVTQSSRYLVKRTGEKVFLECVQDMDHENMFWYRQDPGLGLRLIYFSYDVKMKEKGDIPEGYSVSREKKERFSLILESASTNQTSMYLCASSLAVNTGELFFGEGSRLTVL.

DNA of the CDR3: TGTGCTAGTGGCCCCGGGACAGGGGAAAACATTCAGTACTTC. This codes for CASGPGTGENIQYF. The chain uses TRBV12-5 and TRBJ2-4, with 10 bases aligning to TRBD1. The germline V gene encodes CDR1 LGHNT and CDR2 FRNRAP. This CDR3 is 14 amino acids long. After removal of 6 bases from V and 5 bases from J, the junction contained 4 bases not matched to a gene.

This chain links TRBV11-3 with TRBJ2-7; 9 bases align to TRBD2. The V gene's germline CDR1 is SGHNT and CDR2 YENEEA. Germline trimming cut 1 base from V and 2 bases from J; bases unmatched to any gene: 0. This CDR3 region has 14 residues. CDR3 sequence reads: CASSLGGGAYEQYF. As DNA, the CDR3 is TGTGCCAGCAGCTTAGGCGGGGGGGCCTACGAGCAGTACTTC.

This clone was observed a single time. The chain couples TRBV16 to TRBJ2-3; 10 bases fit TRBD2. The germline V gene has CDR1 KGHSY and CDR2 FQNENV. V lost 8 bases to trimming and J lost 2 bases; unmatched junction nucleotides: 1. The CDR3 consists of 13 residues. This CDR3 is CASGTSDTDTQYF. CDR3 DNA: TGTGCCAGCGGGACTAGCGACACAGATACGCAGTATTTT.

This chain uses TRBV28 with TRBJ1-2; 10 bases align to TRBD1. Germline V gene data show CDR1 as MDHEN and CDR2 as SYDVKM. Trimming at V came to 4 bases and at J to 4 bases, leaving 3 bases not matched to a gene. CDR3 length: 14 residues. CDR3: CASSSRDRGYGYTF. In DNA, the CDR3 is TGTGCCAGCAGTTCCCGGGACAGGGGCTATGGCTACACCTTC.

The V gene is TRBV5-1, the J gene TRBJ1-1; weak D call: TRBD1 (5 bases). V shed 1 base and J shed 2 bases, with 9 bases lying between them. Looked up from germline, CDR1 is SGHRS and CDR2 is YFSETQ. The CDR3 totals 14 residues. Written as DNA, the CDR3 is TGCGCCAGCAGCTTGTTAGGGGCCAACACTGAAGCTTTCTTT. As protein: CASSLLGANTEAFF.

The chain recombines TRBV11-3 with TRBJ2-1, with D possibly being TRBD1 or TRBD2 (5 bases each). The V end was cut by 3 bases, the J end by 10 bases, with 16 bases between. Germline CDR1 is SGHNT and CDR2 is YENEEA. The CDR3 consists of 14 residues. CDR3 nucleotide sequence: TGTGCCAGCAGCTTCCCGGGGCACCCTCCAGAGCAGTTCTTC. The encoded protein is CASSFPGHPPEQFF.

This clone was observed a few times. The CDR3 bases are TGTGCCAGCAGTCCCCTGGCCTTATCACCCCTCCACTTT. It is translated as CASSPLALSPLHF. This sequence joins TRBV6-8 and TRBJ1-6; D is unclear. The V and J ends lost 5 bases and 10 bases respectively, with 12 bases between them. Germline V lookup: CDR1 MNHGY, CDR2 SAAAGT. The CDR3 runs to 13 residues.

CDR3 in amino acids: CASLLGQGELEQYF. For the CDR3, the DNA is TGTGCCAGCCTGCTCGGACAGGGGGAACTCGAGCAGTACTTC. This sequence joins TRBV9 and TRBJ2-7, with 10 bases identical to TRBD1. V lost 7 bases, J lost 6 bases, and 10 bases stayed unmatched. Germline V gives CDR1 SGDLS, CDR2 YYNGEE. This CDR3 spans 14 amino acids.

The chain joins TRBV6-8 to TRBJ1-2; D gene uncertain. V was clipped by 3 bases and J by 8 bases, with 13 bases between them. There are 13 residues in the CDR3. Germline V gives CDR1 MNHGY, CDR2 SAAAGT. CDR3 protein: CASSYGHWRGYTF. The CDR3 coding sequence is TGTGCCAGCAGTTATGGTCACTGGCGGGGCTACACCTTC.

The chain has TRBV18 and TRBJ1-1; no clear D. CDR1 is KGHSH, CDR2 LQKENI, per germline. The CDR3 has 17 amino acids. V lost 3 bases, J lost 10 bases, and 27 bases lay in between. CDR3 coding DNA: TGTGCCAGCTCACCGCGAGGTCGGGAACAAGTCGCGGGTGGAGCTTTCTTT. This gives the protein CASSPRGREQVAGGAFF.

The CDR3 nucleotides are TGTGCCAGCAGTGTCGGGGGGAAAGACATTCAGTACTTC. This codes for CASSVGGKDIQYF. V and J are TRBV6-8 and TRBJ2-4; the match to TRBD2 covers 7 bases. Looked up from germline, CDR1 is MNHGY and CDR2 is SAAAGT. The CDR3 is 13 amino acids. J was trimmed by 8 bases and V by 5 bases; bases with no gene match: 6.

J is TRBJ2-7 and V is TRBV28, with unresolved D. The CDR3 contains 13 residues. V lost 6 bases and J lost 0, with 9 bases in between. Germline CDR1 and CDR2: MDHEN and SYDVKM. The CDR3 here is CASRLQSSYEQYF. CDR3 coding DNA: TGTGCCAGCAGACTACAGAGCTCCTACGAGCAGTACTTC.

V gene TRBV19 combines with J gene TRBJ2-7, with D possibly being TRBD1 (6 bases). V was trimmed by 10 bases and J by 2 bases, leaving 18 bases between them. The CDR3 loop spans 14 amino acids. CDR1 LNHDA and CDR2 SQIVND come from the germline V gene (reference sequence). The CDR3 reads CATAEGDATYEQYF. CDR3 nucleotide sequence: TGTGCCACCGCTGAGGGGGACGCAACCTACGAGCAGTACTTC.

The chain is built from TRBV12-5 and TRBJ1-2; weak D call: TRBD1 (5 bases). The CDR3 has 13 amino acids. The V end lost 1 base, the J end lost 8 bases, and 11 bases lay between the germline ends. Germline lookup yields CDR1 LGHNT and CDR2 FRNRAP. CDR3 in DNA: TGTGCTAGTGGTTTGGACGGGGGGTTAGGCTACACCTTC. Translated, it gives CASGLDGGLGYTF.

The J gene is TRBJ1-2, the V gene TRBV5-1, with 9 bases aligning to TRBD1. The germline gives CDR1 SGHRS, CDR2 YFSETQ. Trimming at V came to 7 bases and at J to 2 bases, leaving 12 bases not matched to a gene. This CDR3 is built from 16 residues. The CDR3 here is CASHKTGDRDNYGYTF. DNA of the CDR3: TGCGCCAGCCACAAAACCGGGGACAGGGACAACTATGGCTACACCTTC.

This chain's CDR3 is CASSLSKGEGYTF. The CDR3 DNA reads TGTGCCAGCAGTTTAAGTAAGGGAGAAGGCTACACCTTC. V and J are TRBV28 and TRBJ1-2; D not resolved. The CDR3 is made up of 13 amino acids. Between the trimmed V and J ends, which lost 2 bases and 8 bases, there was a span of 12 bases. CDR1 is MDHEN, CDR2 SYDVKM, per germline.

The rearrangement joins TRBV10-2 to TRBJ1-1; maybe TRBD1 (5 bases). The CDR3 has 15 residues. From germline, CDR1 is WSHSY and CDR2 SAAADI. Trimming removed 0 bases from V and 2 bases from J, with 10 bases in between. For the CDR3, the DNA is TGCGCCAGCAGTGAGTCGGGTGGACATAACACTGAAGCTTTCTTT. Its protein is CASSESGGHNTEAFF.